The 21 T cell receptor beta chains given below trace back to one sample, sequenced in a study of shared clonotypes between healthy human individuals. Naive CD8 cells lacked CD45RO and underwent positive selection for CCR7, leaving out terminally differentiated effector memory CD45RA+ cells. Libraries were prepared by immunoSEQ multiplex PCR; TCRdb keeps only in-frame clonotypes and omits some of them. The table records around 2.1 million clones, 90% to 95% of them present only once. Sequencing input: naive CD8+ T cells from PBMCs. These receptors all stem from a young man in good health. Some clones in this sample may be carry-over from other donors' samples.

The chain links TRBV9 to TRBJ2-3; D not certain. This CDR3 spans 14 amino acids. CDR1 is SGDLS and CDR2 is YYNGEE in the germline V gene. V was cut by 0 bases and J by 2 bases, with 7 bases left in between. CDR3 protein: CASSVARFTDTQYF. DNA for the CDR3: TGTGCCAGCAGCGTAGCCAGGTTCACAGATACGCAGTATTTT. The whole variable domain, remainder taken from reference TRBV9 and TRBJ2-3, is DSGVTQTPKHLITATGQRVTLRCSPRSGDLSVYWYQQSLDQGLQFLIQYYNGEERAKGNILERFSAQQFPDLHSELNLSSLELGDSALYFCASSVARFTDTQYFGPGTRLTVL.

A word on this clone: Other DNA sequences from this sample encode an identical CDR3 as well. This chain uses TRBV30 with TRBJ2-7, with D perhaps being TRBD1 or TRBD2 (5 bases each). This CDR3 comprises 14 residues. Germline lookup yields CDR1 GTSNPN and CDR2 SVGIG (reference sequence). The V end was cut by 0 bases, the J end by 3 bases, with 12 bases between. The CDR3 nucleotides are TGTGCCTGGAGTGTACTGGCAGGGAGCTACGAGCAGTACTTC. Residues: CAWSVLAGSYEQYF.

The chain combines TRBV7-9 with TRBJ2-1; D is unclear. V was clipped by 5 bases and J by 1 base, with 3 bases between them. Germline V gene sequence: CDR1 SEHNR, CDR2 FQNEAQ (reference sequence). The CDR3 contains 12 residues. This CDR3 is CASSGSYNEQFF. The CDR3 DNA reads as TGTGCCAGCAGCGGGTCCTACAATGAGCAGTTCTTC.

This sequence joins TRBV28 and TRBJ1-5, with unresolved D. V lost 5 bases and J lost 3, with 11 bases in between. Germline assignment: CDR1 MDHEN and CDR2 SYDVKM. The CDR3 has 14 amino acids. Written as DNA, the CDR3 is TGTGCCAGCAGTCACGGCCAGTACAATCAGCCCCAGCATTTT. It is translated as CASSHGQYNQPQHF.

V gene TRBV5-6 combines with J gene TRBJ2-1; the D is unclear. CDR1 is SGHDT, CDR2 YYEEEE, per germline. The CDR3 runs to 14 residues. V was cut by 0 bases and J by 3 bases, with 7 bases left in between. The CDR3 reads CASSLVSNYNEQFF. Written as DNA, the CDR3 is TGTGCCAGCAGCTTGGTGTCTAACTACAATGAGCAGTTCTTC.

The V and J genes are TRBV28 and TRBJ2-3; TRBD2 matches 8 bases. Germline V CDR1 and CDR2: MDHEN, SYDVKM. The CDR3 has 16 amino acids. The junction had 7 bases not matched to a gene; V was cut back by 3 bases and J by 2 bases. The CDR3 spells CASSFFGRAHTDTQYF. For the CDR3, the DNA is TGTGCCAGCAGTTTCTTCGGGAGGGCCCACACAGATACGCAGTATTTT.

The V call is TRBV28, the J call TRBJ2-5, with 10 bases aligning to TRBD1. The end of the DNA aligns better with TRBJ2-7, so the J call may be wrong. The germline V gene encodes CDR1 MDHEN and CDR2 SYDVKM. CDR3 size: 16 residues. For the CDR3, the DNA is TGTGCCAGCAGCCCGAACCCTGGGACAGGGGCCTACGAGCAGTACTTC. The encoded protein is CASSPNPGTGAYEQYF.

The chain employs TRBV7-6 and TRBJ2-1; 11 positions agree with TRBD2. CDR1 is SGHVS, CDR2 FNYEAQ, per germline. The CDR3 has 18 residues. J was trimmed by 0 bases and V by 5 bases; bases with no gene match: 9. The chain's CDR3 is CASSPGTSGRYSYNEQFF. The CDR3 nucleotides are TGTGCCAGCAGCCCAGGGACTAGCGGACGATACTCCTACAATGAGCAGTTCTTC.

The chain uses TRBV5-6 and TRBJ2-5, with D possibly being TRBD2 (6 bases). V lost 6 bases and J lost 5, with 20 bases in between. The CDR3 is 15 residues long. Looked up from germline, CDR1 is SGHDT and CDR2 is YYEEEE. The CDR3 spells CASIGSGAREETQYF. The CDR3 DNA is TGTGCCAGCATAGGGTCGGGAGCCCGAGAGGAGACCCAGTACTTC.

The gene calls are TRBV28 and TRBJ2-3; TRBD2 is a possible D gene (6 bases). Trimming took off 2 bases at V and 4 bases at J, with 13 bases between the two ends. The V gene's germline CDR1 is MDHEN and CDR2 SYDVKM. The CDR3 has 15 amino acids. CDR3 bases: TGTGCCAGCAGTTTAACTGGGGGGAAGGCAGATACGCAGTATTTT. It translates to CASSLTGGKADTQYF.

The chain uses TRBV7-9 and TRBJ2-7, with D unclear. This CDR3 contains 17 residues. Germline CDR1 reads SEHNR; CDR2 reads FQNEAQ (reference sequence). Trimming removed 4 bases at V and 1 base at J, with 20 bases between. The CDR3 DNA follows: TGTGCCAGCAGCTCACCCCCGAGCGTGTGGTCTTCCTACGAGCAGTACTTC. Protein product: CASSSPPSVWSSYEQYF.

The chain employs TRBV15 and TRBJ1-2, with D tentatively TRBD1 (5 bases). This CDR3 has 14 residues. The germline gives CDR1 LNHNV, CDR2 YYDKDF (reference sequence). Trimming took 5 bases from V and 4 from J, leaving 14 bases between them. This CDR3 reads CATSGDQKPYGYTF. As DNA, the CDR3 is TGTGCCACCAGCGGGGACCAAAAACCCTATGGCTACACCTTC.

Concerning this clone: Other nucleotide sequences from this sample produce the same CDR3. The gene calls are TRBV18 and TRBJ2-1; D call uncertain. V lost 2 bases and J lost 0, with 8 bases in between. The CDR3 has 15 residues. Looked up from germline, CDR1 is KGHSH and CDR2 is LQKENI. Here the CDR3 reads CASSPSRSSYNEQFF. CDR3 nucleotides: TGTGCCAGCTCACCATCCAGGTCCTCCTACAATGAGCAGTTCTTC.

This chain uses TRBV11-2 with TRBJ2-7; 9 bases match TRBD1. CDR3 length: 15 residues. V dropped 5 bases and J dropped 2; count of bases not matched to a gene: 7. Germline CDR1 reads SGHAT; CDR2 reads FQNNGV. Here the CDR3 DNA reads TGTGCCAGCAGCAACACCGGGACAGGGACCTACGAGCAGTACTTC. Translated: CASSNTGTGTYEQYF. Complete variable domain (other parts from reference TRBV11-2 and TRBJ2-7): EAGVAQSPRYKIIEKRQSVAFWCNPISGHATLYWYQQILGQGPKLLIQFQNNGVVDDSQLPKDRFSAERLKGVDSTLKIQPAKLEDSAVYLCASSNTGTGTYEQYFGPGTRLTVT.

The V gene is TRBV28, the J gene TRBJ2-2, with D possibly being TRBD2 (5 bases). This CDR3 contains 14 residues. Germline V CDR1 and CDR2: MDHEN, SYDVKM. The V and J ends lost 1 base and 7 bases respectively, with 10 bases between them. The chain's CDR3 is CASSLLRANGELFF. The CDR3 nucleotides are TGTGCCAGCAGTTTATTGCGGGCAAACGGGGAGCTGTTTTTT.

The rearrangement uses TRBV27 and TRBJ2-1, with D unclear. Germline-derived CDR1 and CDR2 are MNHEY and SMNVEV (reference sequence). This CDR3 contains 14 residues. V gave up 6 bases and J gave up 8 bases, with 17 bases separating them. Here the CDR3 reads CASRPLGSRDEQFF. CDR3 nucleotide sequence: TGTGCCAGCAGGCCCCTCGGAAGTAGGGATGAGCAGTTCTTC.

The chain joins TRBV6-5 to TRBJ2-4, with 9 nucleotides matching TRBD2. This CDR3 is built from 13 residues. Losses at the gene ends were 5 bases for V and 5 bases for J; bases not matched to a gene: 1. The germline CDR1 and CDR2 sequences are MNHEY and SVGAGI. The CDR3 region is CASSGTSQNIQYF. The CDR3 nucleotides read TGTGCCAGCAGTGGGACTAGCCAAAACATTCAGTACTTC.

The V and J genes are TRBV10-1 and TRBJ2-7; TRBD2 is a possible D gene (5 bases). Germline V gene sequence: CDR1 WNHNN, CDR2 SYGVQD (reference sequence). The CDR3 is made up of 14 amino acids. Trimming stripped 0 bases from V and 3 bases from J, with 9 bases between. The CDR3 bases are TGCGCCAGCAGTGAGTCGGTAGGGAGCTACGAGCAGTACTTC. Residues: CASSESVGSYEQYF.

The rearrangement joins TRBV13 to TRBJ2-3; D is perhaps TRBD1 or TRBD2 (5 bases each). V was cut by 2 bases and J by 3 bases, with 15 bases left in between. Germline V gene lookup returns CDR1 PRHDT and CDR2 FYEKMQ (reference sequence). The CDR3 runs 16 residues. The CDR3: CASSLRLGDDTDTQYF. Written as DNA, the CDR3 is TGTGCCAGCAGCTTAAGGCTAGGGGACGATACAGATACGCAGTATTTT.

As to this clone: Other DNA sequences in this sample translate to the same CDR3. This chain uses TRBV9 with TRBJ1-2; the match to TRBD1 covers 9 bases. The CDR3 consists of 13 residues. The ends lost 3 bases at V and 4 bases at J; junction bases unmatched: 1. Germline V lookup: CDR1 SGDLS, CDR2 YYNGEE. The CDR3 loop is CASSADRGYGYTF. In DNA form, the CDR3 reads TGTGCCAGCAGCGCGGACAGGGGCTATGGCTACACCTTC.

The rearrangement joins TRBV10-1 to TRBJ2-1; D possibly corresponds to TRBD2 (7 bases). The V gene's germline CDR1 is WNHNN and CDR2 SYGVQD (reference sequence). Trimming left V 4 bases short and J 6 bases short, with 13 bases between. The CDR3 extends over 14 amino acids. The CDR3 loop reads CASSGGGPSNEQFF. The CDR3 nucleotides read TGCGCCAGCAGTGGGGGGGGCCCAAGCAATGAGCAGTTCTTC.